This TCR beta chain was captured by sequencing in a study of response to subunit inactivated influenza vaccine. The study's findings and limits: Authors proposed each seasonal influenza vaccination draws in few new T cells.

TCRdb fed the RT-PCR reads into MiXCR, producing one record per CDR3 protein. The sample gives about 780,000 distinct CDR3 sequences, about 18% of which show up once; approximately 10% is in the top ten. Concerning this clonotype: Its antigen is currently unknown.

The CDR3 sequence is 12 residues long. The V and J ends lost 4 bases and 10 bases respectively, with 13 bases between them. Germline V gives CDR1 MGHDK, CDR2 SYGVNS. V and J are TRBV25-1 and TRBJ1-1; tentatively, D is TRBD1 (5 bases). This TCR was sampled from a man aged 45 to 65 who received an inactivated influenza vaccine. The sequences come from PBMCs from blood, collected less than 6 days after vaccination. CDR3 DNA sequence: TGTGCCAGCAGTGGGGACCTGCATGGAGCTTTCTTT. It yields the protein CASSGDLHGAFF.